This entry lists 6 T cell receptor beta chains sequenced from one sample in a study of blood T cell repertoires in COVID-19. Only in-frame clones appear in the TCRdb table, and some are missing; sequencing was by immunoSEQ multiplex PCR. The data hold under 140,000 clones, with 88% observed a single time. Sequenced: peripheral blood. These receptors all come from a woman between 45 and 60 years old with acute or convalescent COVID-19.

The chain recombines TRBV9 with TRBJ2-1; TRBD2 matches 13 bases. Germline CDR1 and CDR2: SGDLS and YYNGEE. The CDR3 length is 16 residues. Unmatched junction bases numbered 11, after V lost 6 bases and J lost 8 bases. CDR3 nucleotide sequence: TGTGCCAGCACCGCAGCCGGGACTAGCGGGACCCATGAGCAGTTCTTC. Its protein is CASTAAGTSGTHEQFF. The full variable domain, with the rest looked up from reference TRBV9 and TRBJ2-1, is DSGVTQTPKHLITATGQRVTLRCSPRSGDLSVYWYQQSLDQGLQFLIQYYNGEERAKGNILERFSAQQFPDLHSELNLSSLELGDSALYFCASTAAGTSGTHEQFFGPGTRLTVL.

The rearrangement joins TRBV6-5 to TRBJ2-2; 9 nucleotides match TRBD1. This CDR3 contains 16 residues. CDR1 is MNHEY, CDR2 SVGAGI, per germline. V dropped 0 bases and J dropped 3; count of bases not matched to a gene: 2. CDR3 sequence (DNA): TGTGCCAGCAGTTACTCTTGGACAGGGGACACCGGGGAGCTGTTTTTT. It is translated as CASSYSWTGDTGELFF.

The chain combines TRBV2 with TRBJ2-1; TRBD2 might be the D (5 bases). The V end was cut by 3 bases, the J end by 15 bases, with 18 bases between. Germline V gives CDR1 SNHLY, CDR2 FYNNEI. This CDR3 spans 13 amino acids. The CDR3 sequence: CASSEISVQTAFF. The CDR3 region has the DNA TGTGCCAGCAGTGAGATTAGCGTCCAGACGGCGTTCTTC.

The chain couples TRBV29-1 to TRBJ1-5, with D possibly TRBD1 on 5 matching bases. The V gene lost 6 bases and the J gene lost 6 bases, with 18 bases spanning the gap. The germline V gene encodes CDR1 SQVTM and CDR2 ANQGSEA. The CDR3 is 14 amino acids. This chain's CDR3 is CSVQTGAKGQPQHF. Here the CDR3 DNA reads TGCAGCGTCCAAACAGGAGCTAAGGGTCAGCCCCAGCATTTT.

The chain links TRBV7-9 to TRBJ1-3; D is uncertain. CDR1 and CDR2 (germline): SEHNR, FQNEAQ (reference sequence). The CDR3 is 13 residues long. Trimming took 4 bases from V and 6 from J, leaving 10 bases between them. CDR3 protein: CASSSNTINTIYF. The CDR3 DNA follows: TGTGCCAGCAGCTCGAACACAATAAACACCATATATTTT.

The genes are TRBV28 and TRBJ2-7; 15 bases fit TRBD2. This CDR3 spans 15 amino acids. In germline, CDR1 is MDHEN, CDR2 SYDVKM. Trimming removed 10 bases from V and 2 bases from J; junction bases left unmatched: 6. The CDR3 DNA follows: TGTGCCACCGCTCGGACTAGCGGGAGGGCCTACGAGCAGTACTTC. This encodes CATARTSGRAYEQYF.